This T cell receptor (beta chain) was observed in a study of CD8 T cells in ankylosing spondylitis (dated by TCRdb to 2016 to 2017). A note on the overall study: To find TCR variants linked to disease, the study profiled T cell receptor beta repertoires in ankylosing spondylitis patients and healthy donors. The whole study cohort included 108 healthy donors and some 27 ankylosing spondylitis patients. Samples of peripheral blood were taken, and for ankylosing spondylitis patients, synovial fluid was collected as well.

Regarding this clonotype: Its specific antigen is unknown. Per-nucleotide qualities are absent, and no much larger clonotype sits a single base away.

The instrument given in TCRdb is Illumina HiSeq 2500. Quantitative 5'-RACE with molecular barcodes was used to prepare TCR beta libraries. The study's own analysis went as follows. A new computational method, built on a probabilistic model of VDJ rearrangement, was used to identify disease-linked TCR variants. TCRdb applied fastp at Q25 and MiXCR to the public reads, then kept only in-frame beta chains. Every distinct CDR3 protein forms one entry, paired with its most common genes and DNA. What appears here as the V and J calls and clone size reflects TCRdb's work, not the paper's. The sample contains around 130,000 distinct CDR3 sequences, 6% to 8.5% of them found a single time. The leading ten clones occupy 12% of the sample. V gives up 3 bases and J gives up 2 bases, and the segment between their germline ends measures 19 bases. The CDR3 spans 16 residues, from the cysteine through the phenylalanine. Solely the CDR3 DNA is kept, with 48 bases framed from the first base. Taken from the germline V gene (reference sequence), the CDR1 and CDR2 loops are GTSNPN and SVGIG.

Results and caveats for the whole study, not just this receptor: A TCR beta motif of roughly 8 highly homologous amino acid variants appeared characteristic of blood from ankylosing spondylitis patients. The disease-linked clones had a CD8+ phenotype and were found at relatively low frequencies in peripheral blood. The disease-linked clones were reported to be significantly enriched in matched synovial fluid samples from ankylosing spondylitis patients. Some motif variants were previously reported in synovial fluid and blood of reactive arthritis patients, suggesting common disease-initiation mechanisms.

Material for sequencing was blood, either unsorted or a sorted T cell fraction (not recorded which). The receptor's source is a male donor with ankylosing spondylitis or in good health (not recorded which). This chain is built from TRBV30 and TRBJ1-2; TRBD1 might be the D gene, on 6 matching bases. This receptor carries the CDR3 CAWSGERRDINYGYTF. The nucleotide sequence is given as TGTGCCTGGAGCGGGGAAAGAAGGGACATCAACTATGGCTACACCTTC.